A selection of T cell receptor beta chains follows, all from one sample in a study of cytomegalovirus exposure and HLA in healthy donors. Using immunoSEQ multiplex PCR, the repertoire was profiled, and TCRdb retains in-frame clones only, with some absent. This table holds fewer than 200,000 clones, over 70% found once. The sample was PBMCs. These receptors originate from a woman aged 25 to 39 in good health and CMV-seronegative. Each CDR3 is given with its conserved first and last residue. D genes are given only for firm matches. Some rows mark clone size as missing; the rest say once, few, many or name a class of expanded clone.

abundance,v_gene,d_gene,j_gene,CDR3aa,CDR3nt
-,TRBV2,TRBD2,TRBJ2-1,CASSDLTSGFHNEQFF,TGTGCCAGCAGTGACTTAACTAGCGGGTTCCACAATGAGCAGTTCTTC
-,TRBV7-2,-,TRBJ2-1,CASSLSAAGYNNEQFF,TGTGCCAGCAGCTTATCAGCTGCGGGATATAACAATGAGCAGTTCTTC
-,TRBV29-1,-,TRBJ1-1,CSGGTENTEAFF,TGCAGCGGCGGGACGGAGAACACTGAAGCTTTCTTT
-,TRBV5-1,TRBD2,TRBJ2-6,CASSLLAGGPSSGANGLTF,TGCGCCAGCAGCTTGTTGGCGGGAGGGCCAAGCTCTGGGGCCAACGGCCTGACTTTC
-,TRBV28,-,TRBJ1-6,CASSFPRGAGDNSPLHF,TGTGCCAGCAGTTTCCCTCGGGGGGCAGGGGACAATTCACCCCTCCACTTT
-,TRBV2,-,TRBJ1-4,CASSREPATNEKLFF,TGTGCCAGCAGTCGGGAGCCTGCAACTAATGAAAAACTGTTTTTT
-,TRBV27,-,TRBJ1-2,CASSLSARDYGYTF,TGTGCCAGCAGTTTAAGCGCCAGGGACTATGGCTACACCTTC
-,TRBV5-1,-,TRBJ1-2,CASSLGQIGYTF,TGCGCCAGCAGCTTGGGTCAGATTGGCTACACCTTC
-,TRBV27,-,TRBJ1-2,CASRYDRTYGYTF,TGTGCCAGCAGGTACGACAGGACCTATGGCTACACCTTC
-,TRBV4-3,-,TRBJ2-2,CASSQDPAGELFF,TGCGCCAGCAGCCAAGATCCTGCCGGGGAGCTGTTTTTT
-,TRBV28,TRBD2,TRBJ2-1,CAASGRGRSYNEQFF,TGTGCCGCTAGCGGGAGGGGACGGTCCTACAATGAGCAGTTCTTC
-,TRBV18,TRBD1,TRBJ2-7,CASSPSGTAIYEQYF,TGTGCCAGCTCACCATCCGGGACAGCGATCTACGAGCAGTACTTC
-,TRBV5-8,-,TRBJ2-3,CASSLRTDTQYF,TGTGCCAGCAGCCTGAGGACAGATACGCAGTATTTT
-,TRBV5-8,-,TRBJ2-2,CASSLFGSGAGELFF,TGTGCCAGCAGCTTGTTCGGGAGTGGTGCCGGGGAGCTGTTTTTT
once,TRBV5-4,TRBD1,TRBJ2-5,CASSSKQGAQETQYF,TGTGCCAGCAGCTCAAAGCAGGGGGCCCAAGAGACCCAGTACTTC
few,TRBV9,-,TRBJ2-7,CASSALGRGAYEQYF,TGTGCCAGCAGCGCCCTGGGCAGGGGTGCATACGAGCAGTACTTC
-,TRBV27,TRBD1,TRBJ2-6,CASSLDRGSSGANGLTF,TGTGCCAGCAGTTTGGACAGGGGTAGCTCTGGGGCCAACGGCCTGACTTTC
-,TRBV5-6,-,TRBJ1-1,CASSFGQSGRYEAFF,TGTGCCAGCAGCTTTGGACAGTCAGGTCGTTACGAAGCTTTCTTT
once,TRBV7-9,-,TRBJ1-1,CASSLLAQLAAEAFF,TGTGCCAGCAGCTTATTGGCACAGCTGGCTGCGGAAGCTTTCTTT
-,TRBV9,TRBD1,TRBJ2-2,CASSHTLDRGQAGELFF,TGTGCCAGCAGTCACACCCTCGATAGGGGGCAGGCCGGGGAGCTGTTTTTT
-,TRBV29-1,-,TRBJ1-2,CSVQGQVNGYTF,TGCAGCGTTCAGGGTCAGGTTAATGGCTACACCTTC
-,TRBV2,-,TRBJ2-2,CASTLDLRRRRELFF,TGTGCCAGCACGTTGGACCTCAGGCGGAGGAGGGAGCTGTTTTTT
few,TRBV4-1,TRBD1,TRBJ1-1,CASSGQGATEAFF,TGCGCCAGCAGTGGACAGGGGGCGACTGAAGCTTTCTTT
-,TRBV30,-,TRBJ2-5,CAWSVHGSETQYF,TGTGCCTGGAGTGTACACGGGTCTGAGACCCAGTACTTC
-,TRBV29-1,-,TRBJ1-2,CSVERGIRAGYTF,TGCAGCGTTGAAAGGGGGATCCGGGCTGGCTACACCTTC
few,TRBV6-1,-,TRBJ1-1,CASSVPGTEGLAEAFF,TGTGCCAGCAGTGTACCCGGGACTGAGGGACTAGCTGAAGCTTTCTTT
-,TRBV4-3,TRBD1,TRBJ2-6,CASSPGQGGLSGANVLTF,TGCGCCAGCAGCCCGGGACAGGGGGGGCTTTCTGGGGCCAACGTCCTGACTTTC
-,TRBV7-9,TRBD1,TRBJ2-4,CASSRQGGTDGIQYF,TGTGCCAGCAGTCGACAGGGGGGGACCGATGGGATTCAGTACTTC
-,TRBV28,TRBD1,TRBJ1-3,CASSLGTPGTVGSGNTIYF,TGTGCCAGCAGTTTAGGGACACCTGGGACAGTAGGCTCTGGAAACACCATATATTTT
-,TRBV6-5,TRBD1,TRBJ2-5,CASRAVQGLQETQYF,TGTGCCAGCAGGGCGGTACAGGGGCTCCAAGAGACCCAGTACTTC
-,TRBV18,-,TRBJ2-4,CASSPSSSYWSENIQYF,TGTGCCAGCTCACCAAGTTCGAGTTACTGGAGCGAAAACATTCAGTACTTC
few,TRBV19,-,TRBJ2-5,CASSIRFEYQETQYF,TGTGCCAGTAGTATTCGGTTCGAGTACCAAGAGACCCAGTACTTC
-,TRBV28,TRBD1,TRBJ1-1,CASSRYPRWTGKRNMNTEAFF,TGTGCCAGCAGTCGCTACCCTCGATGGACAGGAAAACGTAACATGAACACTGAAGCTTTCTTT
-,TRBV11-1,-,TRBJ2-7,CASSLFDEQYF,TGTGCCAGCAGCTTATTCGACGAGCAGTACTTC
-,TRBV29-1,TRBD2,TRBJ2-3,CSATLGSGSLRDTQYF,TGCAGCGCAACCTTAGGGAGCGGGAGTTTAAGAGATACGCAGTATTTT
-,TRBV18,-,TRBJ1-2,CASSPSSRNYGYTF,TGTGCCAGCTCACCATCATCCAGAAACTATGGCTACACCTTC
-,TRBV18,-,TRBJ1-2,CASSPQGSNYGYTF,TGTGCCAGCTCACCACAGGGGTCGAACTATGGCTACACCTTC
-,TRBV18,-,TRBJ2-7,CASSPPSNEQYF,TGTGCCAGCTCACCACCGTCTAACGAGCAGTACTTC
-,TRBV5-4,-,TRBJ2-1,CASSLDPVSYNEQFF,TGTGCCAGCAGCTTGGACCCGGTCTCCTACAATGAGCAGTTCTTC
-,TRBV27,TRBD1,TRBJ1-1,CASSLGQPTEAFF,TGTGCCAGCAGTTTGGGACAGCCCACTGAAGCTTTCTTT
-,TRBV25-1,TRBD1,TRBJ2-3,CASSTLVGTGDTDTQYF,TGTGCCAGCAGTACCCTTGTGGGGACAGGGGACACAGATACGCAGTATTTT
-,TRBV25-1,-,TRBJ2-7,CASSESVATSSYEQYF,TGTGCCAGCAGTGAATCAGTAGCTACGAGCTCCTACGAGCAGTACTTC